Presented here are 21 T cell receptor beta chains from one specimen sequenced in a study of blood T cell repertoires in COVID-19 (TCRdb year 2020). The receptor library was made with the immunoSEQ multiplex PCR assay. In TCRdb, the immuneACCESS table is reduced to in-frame sequences with V and J assigned. These tables do not hold every clone; where another copy was compared, an unresolved V gene accounts for under half, and the others remain unexplained. For this sample there are 200,000 to 250,000 clones; 75% to 85% appear just once. The leading ten clones occupy roughly 10% of the sample. Material for sequencing was peripheral blood. These receptor sequences come from a man aged 50-59 years with active or convalescent COVID-19.

J is TRBJ2-2 and V is TRBV3-1 (or the pseudogene TRBV3-2), with TRBD2 matching 9 bases. After removal of 6 bases from V and 4 bases from J, the junction contained 12 bases not matched to a gene. The CDR3 loop spans 17 amino acids. CDR1 and CDR2 from the germline V gene are LGHDT and YNNKEL (reference sequence). The CDR3 sequence is CASSLLAGFSGTGELFF. In DNA form, the CDR3 reads TGTGCCAGCAGTCTTCTAGCGGGGTTCTCGGGCACCGGGGAGCTGTTTTTT.

The gene calls are TRBV6-2 or TRBV6-3 and TRBJ2-7; 8 bases agree with TRBD1. The CDR3 is 15 amino acids. V shed 4 bases, J shed 0 bases, and the junction held 5 bases outside the gene matches. Germline lookup yields CDR1 MNHEY and CDR2 SVGEGT. Here the CDR3 DNA reads TGTGCCAGCAGTTGGGACAGGAGGGGCTCCTACGAGCAGTACGTC. Translating it yields CASSWDRRGSYEQYV.

The V gene is TRBV7-2, the J gene TRBJ2-1; 10 bases fit TRBD2. Germline CDR1 is SGHTA and CDR2 is FQGNSA. Trimming removed 1 base from V and 1 base from J; junction bases left unmatched: 7. The CDR3 length is 18 residues. In DNA, the CDR3 is TGTGCCAGCAGCTTAGACCCCCCTAGCGGGGGATCCTACAATGAGCAGTTCTTC. Encoded protein: CASSLDPPSGGSYNEQFF. Filled out from reference TRBV7-2 and TRBJ2-1, the complete variable domain reads GAGVSQSPSNKVTEKGKDVELRCDPISGHTALYWYRQSLGQGLEFLIYFQGNSAPDKSGLPSDRFSAERTGGSVSTLTIQRTQQEDSAVYLCASSLDPPSGGSYNEQFFGPGTRLTVL.

The chain joins TRBV7-2 to TRBJ2-5, with 9 bases lining up with TRBD1. Germline assignment: CDR1 SGHTA and CDR2 FQGNSA. The CDR3 is 14 residues long. The trim removed 4 bases at V and 3 bases at J, leaving 3 bases unmatched. CDR3 sequence: CASSSGDREETQYF. CDR3 in DNA: TGTGCCAGCAGCTCCGGGGACAGGGAAGAGACCCAGTACTTC.

The J gene is TRBJ1-3, the V gene TRBV6-5; D might be TRBD1 (5 bases). The CDR3 totals 12 residues. Germline CDR1 MNHEY, CDR2 SVGAGI. Trimming removed 11 bases from V and 0 bases from J, with 8 bases in between. The CDR3: CAGAVSGNTIYF. The CDR3 nucleotides read TGTGCCGGGGCGGTCTCTGGAAACACCATATATTTT.

This clone was recorded a few times. J is TRBJ2-1 and V is TRBV7-3; 10 nucleotides agree with TRBD2. The germline CDR1 and CDR2 sequences are SGHTA and FQGTGA. V shed 1 base and J 7 bases; nucleotides not matched to a gene: 4. The CDR3 is 15 amino acids. CDR3 loop: CASSLIAGGSNEQFF. The CDR3 DNA follows: TGTGCCAGCAGCTTAATAGCGGGAGGCTCGAATGAGCAGTTCTTC.

CDR3 in DNA: TGTGCCAGCAGCCCGGGACAGGGGAGGGAGGGCACTGAAGCTTTCTTT. Translation: CASSPGQGREGTEAFF. V and J are TRBV5-4 and TRBJ1-1; TRBD1 aligns across 10 bases. The CDR3 runs to 16 residues. Looked up from germline, CDR1 is SGHNT and CDR2 is YYREEE (reference sequence). With V trimmed by 4 bases and J by 4 bases, 10 bases remained unmatched.

In regard to this clone: Other DNA sequences of this sample code for an identical CDR3. The chain couples TRBV7-2 to TRBJ2-5; D perhaps matches TRBD1 (6 bases). Trimming pared 0 bases from V and 2 bases from J, leaving 10 bases between. CDR3 size: 15 residues. Germline V gives CDR1 SGHTA, CDR2 FQGNSA. The CDR3 loop is CASSLAGTTQETQYF. The DNA for the CDR3 is TGTGCCAGCAGCTTAGCGGGGACAACTCAAGAGACCCAGTACTTC. Based on the CDR3 plus reference TRBV7-2 and TRBJ2-5, the full variable domain is GAGVSQSPSNKVTEKGKDVELRCDPISGHTALYWYRQSLGQGLEFLIYFQGNSAPDKSGLPSDRFSAERTGGSVSTLTIQRTQQEDSAVYLCASSLAGTTQETQYFGPGTRLLVL.

The chain carries TRBV10-3 and TRBJ1-4, with TRBD1 as a possible D gene (6 bases). CDR3 length: 13 amino acids. V shed 3 bases and J shed 6 bases, with 8 bases lying between them. The germline V gene encodes CDR1 ENHRY and CDR2 SYGVKD. CDR3 region: CAISDRGDEKLFF. CDR3 bases: TGTGCCATCAGTGACAGGGGAGATGAAAAACTGTTTTTT.

The chain recombines TRBV6-5 with TRBJ1-6; TRBD1 might be the D (6 bases). Per the germline V gene, CDR1 is MNHEY and CDR2 is SVGAGI. Trimming cost V 5 bases and J 9 bases, with 17 bases left between them. The CDR3 runs 15 residues. The CDR3 region has the DNA TGTGCCAGCAGTCAATGGACAGATGAGGGTTCACCCCTCCACTTT. Translating it yields CASSQWTDEGSPLHF.

The chain recombines TRBV10-2 with TRBJ1-1, with 9 bases aligning to TRBD1. V shed 7 bases and J 5 bases; nucleotides not matched to a gene: 5. Germline CDR1 and CDR2: WSHSY and SAAADI. This CDR3 contains 13 residues. The DNA of the CDR3 is TGCGCCAGCAAGGACAGGGGAGATACTGAAGCTTTCTTT. It encodes CASKDRGDTEAFF.

The chain links TRBV3-1 (or the pseudogene TRBV3-2) to TRBJ2-7; 9 bases are shared with TRBD1. The length of the CDR3 is 12 residues. Trimming at V came to 0 bases and at J to 13 bases, leaving 4 bases not matched to a gene. In germline, CDR1 is LGHDT, CDR2 YNNKEL (reference sequence). The CDR3 reads CASSQEGQGLYV. CDR3 DNA: TGTGCCAGCAGCCAAGAAGGACAGGGGTTATACGTC.

This chain links TRBV4-1 with TRBJ2-7; tentatively, D is TRBD2 (6 bases). CDR3 length: 12 residues. V gave up 4 bases and J gave up 6 bases, with 10 bases separating them. Germline V gene sequence: CDR1 MGHRA, CDR2 YSYEKL. CDR3 sequence: CASSPGGVEQYF. The CDR3 DNA is TGCGCCAGCAGCCCCGGAGGGGTCGAGCAGTACTTC.

The rearrangement uses TRBV12-3 or TRBV12-4 and TRBJ2-3; D gene ambiguous. The CDR3 consists of 12 residues. Between the trimmed V and J ends, which lost 6 bases and 3 bases, there was a span of 7 bases. CDR3 coding DNA: TGTGCCAGCAGGACACAAACAGATACGCAGTATTTT. Translating gives CASRTQTDTQYF.

This chain joins TRBV7-8 and TRBJ1-2; TRBD1 matches 7 bases. Germline V gene data show CDR1 as SGHVS and CDR2 as FQNEAQ. The V gene end was trimmed by 5 bases and the J gene end by 4 bases; junction bases not matched to a gene: 7. This CDR3 region has 14 residues. CDR3 bases: TGTGCCAGCAGCCTGCGTAGGGGGCCCTATGGCTACACCTTC. Translation gives CASSLRRGPYGYTF.

The rearrangement uses TRBV4-1 and TRBJ2-5; D is unresolved. This CDR3 contains 13 residues. In germline, CDR1 is MGHRA, CDR2 YSYEKL. The V and J ends lost 4 bases and 1 base respectively, with 7 bases between them. The CDR3 region is CASSRTSQETQYF. CDR3 coding DNA: TGCGCCAGCAGCCGAACAAGCCAAGAGACCCAGTACTTC.

V usage is TRBV28 and J usage is TRBJ2-3; 7 nucleotides align to TRBD1. The CDR3 extends over 15 amino acids. Losses at the gene ends were 6 bases for V and 1 base for J; bases not matched to a gene: 7. Germline-derived CDR1 and CDR2 are MDHEN and SYDVKM. The CDR3 DNA sequence: TGTGCCAGCAGCATACATACAGGGGGCACAGATACGCAGTATTTT. It specifies CASSIHTGGTDTQYF.

V is TRBV19 and J is TRBJ2-5; TRBD1 matches at 9 bases. Germline V lookup: CDR1 LNHDA, CDR2 SQIVND (reference sequence). V dropped 5 bases and J dropped 5; count of bases not matched to a gene: 6. The CDR3 totals 14 residues. The CDR3 sequence: CASSRKDRGETQYF. CDR3 sequence (DNA): TGTGCCAGTAGTCGAAAGGACAGGGGCGAGACCCAGTACTTC. The full variable domain, in which reference TRBV19 and TRBJ2-5 provide the parts outside the CDR3, is DGGITQSPKYLFRKEGQNVTLSCEQNLNHDAMYWYRQDPGQGLRLIYYSQIVNDFQKGDIAEGYSVSREKKESFPLTVTSAQKNPTAFYLCASSRKDRGETQYFGPGTRLLVL.

The chain links TRBV2 to TRBJ1-3; no firm D call. Germline assignment: CDR1 SNHLY and CDR2 FYNNEI. CDR3 length: 14 amino acids. Trimming left V 0 bases short and J 5 bases short, with 8 bases between. The CDR3 nucleotides read TGTGCCAGCAGTGAAGCGGGAGGGAGAAACACCATATATTTT. Translated, it gives CASSEAGGRNTIYF.

This rearrangement joins TRBV2 to TRBJ2-7; 8 nucleotides align to TRBD1. CDR1 is SNHLY and CDR2 is FYNNEI in the germline V gene. Trimming at V came to 4 bases and at J to 2 bases, leaving 4 bases not matched to a gene. The CDR3 length is 14 residues. The CDR3 reads CASSGTGPPYEQYF. DNA of the CDR3: TGTGCCAGCAGTGGGACAGGGCCCCCCTACGAGCAGTACTTC.

The chain joins TRBV2 to TRBJ2-5, with TRBD1 matching 7 bases. The J segment lost 3 bases and the V segment lost 7 bases, leaving 8 bases of the junction unmatched. Germline values: CDR1 SNHLY, CDR2 FYNNEI. CDR3 length: 14 amino acids. CDR3 in amino acids: CASTPTGVKETQYF. The CDR3 DNA is TGTGCCAGCACCCCCACAGGGGTAAAAGAGACCCAGTACTTC.